The clone carrying this T cell receptor (beta chain) has just a few counts. The antigen is unknown. Germline-derived CDR1 and CDR2 are LNHDA and SQIVND (reference sequence). Trimming pared 4 bases from V and 4 bases from J, leaving 10 bases between. CDR3 size: 13 residues. The record originates from a study of cytomegalovirus exposure and HLA in healthy donors. The PCR was carried out with 60 Vbeta primers and 13 Jbeta primers. The repertoire was sequenced with immunoSEQ multiplex PCR; TCRdb's copy has only in-frame clones and lacks some. The sample records 150,000 to 250,000 clones, 75% to 85% being singletons. General observations from the study: Per published accounts, TCR beta sequences correctly predicted the HLA-A and HLA-B alleles of most subjects. Productive rates of about 90% or about 30% were seen for most TCR beta V segments in an earlier analysis.

The sequence was obtained from a woman aged 45 to 65 in good health and CMV-seronegative. What was sequenced was PBMCs. The V call is TRBV19, the J call TRBJ1-1, with a possible D match to TRBD1 (5 bases). The CDR3 sequence is CASSTGSSTEAFF. CDR3 DNA sequence: TGTGCCAGTAGTACAGGGTCAAGCACTGAAGCTTTCTTT.